Listed below are T cell receptor beta chains from one sample, sequenced in a study of cytomegalovirus exposure and HLA in healthy donors. Sequencing was performed with immunoSEQ multiplex PCR; in TCRdb, only in-frame clones are kept and a portion is missing. The repertoire has 45,000 or so clones, under 95% of them found once; the top ten carry approximately 2%. The sequenced material came from PBMCs. Receptors were obtained from a young woman in good health and CMV-seronegative. The CDR3 runs from the conserved cysteine through the conserved F or W. D genes are given only for firm matches. Only some rows state a clone size, as once, few, many or a class for expanded clones.

cdr3_aa: CASKKGQSTDTQYF
cdr3_nt: TGTGCCAGCAAAAAGGGACAGAGCACAGATACGCAGTATTTT
clone_size: -
v_call: TRBV2
j_call: TRBJ2-3
d_call: TRBD1

cdr3_aa: CASSYSPSGRGYEQYF
cdr3_nt: TGTGCCAGCAGTTACTCGCCTAGCGGGAGGGGTTACGAGCAGTACTTC
clone_size: -
v_call: TRBV6-5
j_call: TRBJ2-7
d_call: TRBD2

cdr3_aa: CASSTGSITLGETQYF
cdr3_nt: TGTGCCAGCAGCACGGGTTCTATTACCCTTGGGGAGACCCAGTACTTC
clone_size: -
v_call: TRBV5-4
j_call: TRBJ2-5
d_call: -

cdr3_aa: CASSQFNREGSNSPLHF
cdr3_nt: TGTGCCAGCAGTCAATTTAACCGGGAGGGGAGTAATTCACCCCTCCACTTT
clone_size: -
v_call: TRBV14
j_call: TRBJ1-6
d_call: -

cdr3_aa: CASSLYRGMDEKLFF
cdr3_nt: TGTGCCAGCAGCCTCTACAGGGGTATGGATGAAAAACTGTTTTTT
clone_size: -
v_call: TRBV5-6
j_call: TRBJ1-4
d_call: TRBD1

cdr3_aa: CASSLTGVDQPQHF
cdr3_nt: TGTGCCAGCAGCTTAACCGGGGTTGATCAGCCCCAGCATTTT
clone_size: -
v_call: TRBV7-3
j_call: TRBJ1-5
d_call: -

cdr3_aa: CSVVFRYGEQYF
cdr3_nt: TGCAGCGTTGTGTTCCGATACGGTGAGCAGTACTTC
clone_size: -
v_call: TRBV29-1
j_call: TRBJ2-7
d_call: -

cdr3_aa: CASARGANEQFF
cdr3_nt: TGTGCCAGCGCGCGGGGGGCCAATGAGCAGTTCTTC
clone_size: -
v_call: TRBV2
j_call: TRBJ2-1
d_call: TRBD2

cdr3_aa: CAGASQVLGGYTF
cdr3_nt: TGTGCCGGCGCATCCCAGGTTTTGGGTGGCTACACCTTC
clone_size: -
v_call: TRBV28
j_call: TRBJ1-2
d_call: -

cdr3_aa: CSARGYTEAFF
cdr3_nt: TGCAGTGCCCGAGGGTACACTGAAGCTTTCTTT
clone_size: once
v_call: TRBV20-1
j_call: TRBJ1-1
d_call: -

cdr3_aa: CASSPRTGDWSNEKLFF
cdr3_nt: TGTGCCAGCAGCCCTCGGACAGGGGATTGGTCTAATGAAAAACTGTTTTTT
clone_size: -
v_call: TRBV9
j_call: TRBJ1-4
d_call: TRBD1

cdr3_aa: CASSEQGNNQPQHF
cdr3_nt: TGTGCCAGCAGTGAACAGGGGAATAATCAGCCCCAGCATTTT
clone_size: -
v_call: TRBV2
j_call: TRBJ1-5
d_call: -

cdr3_aa: CASSVAAESSGANVLTF
cdr3_nt: TGTGCCAGCAGCGTAGCTGCCGAGAGCTCTGGGGCCAACGTCCTGACTTTC
clone_size: -
v_call: TRBV9
j_call: TRBJ2-6
d_call: -

cdr3_aa: CASSEGGYRVDEQYF
cdr3_nt: TGTGCCAGCAGCGAGGGCGGGTACAGGGTAGACGAGCAGTACTTC
clone_size: -
v_call: TRBV2
j_call: TRBJ2-7
d_call: -

cdr3_aa: CASSYGTGRGNYGYTF
cdr3_nt: TGTGCCAGCAGCTACGGGACAGGGAGGGGTAACTATGGCTACACCTTC
clone_size: -
v_call: TRBV5-6
j_call: TRBJ1-2
d_call: TRBD1